The clone carrying this T cell receptor (beta chain) has only a few counts. Its antigen is currently unknown. CDR1 SEHNR and CDR2 FQNEAQ come from the germline V gene (reference sequence). V shed 9 bases, J shed 5 bases, and the junction held 11 bases outside the gene matches. The CDR3 is 15 residues long. TCRdb itself ran the reads through MiXCR, one entry per CDR3 protein. The sample contains around 300,000 distinct CDR3 sequences, around 25% of which appear only once. The data were taken from a study of T cell repertoires in cytomegalovirus infection. Study-level results: The cumulative frequency of public TCR beta families identified carriers of CMV plus the relevant HLA. Predominance within the ex vivo response was attributable to HLA-C-restricted CMV-specific TCR beta clonotypes.

The V call is TRBV7-9, the J call TRBJ2-2; the match to TRBD1 covers 8 bases. The clonotype originates from a human donor in good health (CMV status not recorded). Some clones in this sample may be carry-over from other donors' samples. The sample in question was cultured PBMCs, obtained from culture after CMV antigen stimulation. Here the CDR3 DNA reads TGTGCCAGTCATGCTCAGGGGGCAAGGACCGGGGAGCTGTTTTTT. It translates to CASHAQGARTGELFF. The whole variable domain, remainder taken from reference TRBV7-9 and TRBJ2-2, is DTGVSQNPRHKITKRGQNVTFRCDPISEHNRLYWYRQTLGQGPEFLTYFQNEAQLEKSRLLSDRFSAERPKGSFSTLEIQRTEQGDSAMYLCASHAQGARTGELFFGEGSRLTVL.